Below, 3 T cell receptor beta chains from the same sample are listed, as sequenced in a study of blood T cells in healthy people across ages. Together with a sample-barcoded 5' primer, a J-beta primer mix was included in a second PCR lasting roughly 6 to 12 cycles. TCRdb ran MiXCR on the 5' RACE reads and lists one entry per CDR3 protein. Among 600,000 or so distinct CDR3 sequences listed, roughly 48% were seen once. Sequenced input: blood. The receptors here all came from a man of 80 years or more in good health.

The chain is built from TRBV7-2 and TRBJ2-5; TRBD2 might be the D (6 bases). Trimming took off 5 bases at V and 2 bases at J, with 12 bases between the two ends. The CDR3 length is 14 residues. Germline CDR1 and CDR2: SGHTA and FQGNSA. DNA of the CDR3: TGTGCCAGCAGCGCGGGGTCTACTCAAGAGACCCAGTACTTC. This encodes CASSAGSTQETQYF.

This rearrangement joins TRBV5-1 to TRBJ2-1; 9 bases fit TRBD1. This CDR3 region has 15 residues. Losses at the gene ends were 7 bases for V and 2 bases for J; bases not matched to a gene: 7. Germline V gives CDR1 SGHRS, CDR2 YFSETQ. CDR3 bases: TGCGCCAGCGGCGACAGGGGGACGACCTACAATGAGCAGTTCTTC. Protein sequence: CASGDRGTTYNEQFF.

Only a few counts were recorded for this clonotype. This chain connects TRBV20-1 to TRBJ2-7; D not certain. Germline values: CDR1 DFQATT, CDR2 SNEGSKA (reference sequence). V was pared by 5 bases and J by 0 bases, with 17 bases between. The CDR3 covers 15 residues. CDR3 protein: CSAPFEWSYSYEQYF. The CDR3 nucleotides are TGCAGTGCTCCCTTTGAGTGGAGCTACTCCTACGAGCAGTACTTC.